This note documents a single TCR beta chain sequence. Its antigen is not known. Unique molecular identifiers were built into the TCRbeta library. Using its own MiXCR run on the PCR reads, TCRdb lists one record per CDR3 protein. The data hold about 830,000 distinct CDR3 sequences, with approximately 15% observed a single time. V was clipped by 7 bases and J by 6 bases, with 22 bases between them. Germline CDR1 reads SQVTM; CDR2 reads ANQGSEA. This CDR3 comprises 14 residues. The source of the sample is a study of T-cell reconstitution after alpha-beta-depleted transplantation in children. Study-wide findings and caveats: Expanded graft clones numbering several hundred reportedly gave rise to alpha-beta T cells about two months after transplant. From newly produced T cells came most of the T-cell counts and diversity one year after transplant. Recipient T cells and thymic progenitors that survived were the source of the high TCRbeta diversity seen at day 60 in some patients.

This TCR derives from a male patient younger than 18 who had a stem cell transplant for acute lymphoblastic leukemia, so the T cells may come from the graft donor. The sequences come from PBMCs, mostly from graft donor cells, collected 360 days after TCRalphabeta/CD19-depleted stem cell transplant. V usage is TRBV29-1 and J usage is TRBJ2-7; a weak D match, TRBD2 (6 bases). CDR3 coding DNA: TGCAGCGGTATTATCGGGACTCGGACACTCGAGCAGTACTTC. Translated: CSGIIGTRTLEQYF.